The clone carrying this TCR beta chain was recorded a few times. Its target is not known. The sample belongs to a study of blood T cells in healthy people across ages. PCR was performed a second time for about 7 to 12 cycles using a sample-barcoded 5' primer and a J-beta primer mix. TCRdb re-called the 5' RACE reads with MiXCR, one entry per CDR3 protein. The table shows around 1,500,000 distinct CDR3 sequences, with 40% to 50% occurring only once. General observations from the study: Unknown CMV status may confound age-related changes in expanded clones. Among T cells, TCR beta diversity per million cells dropped roughly linearly as age rose.

In germline, CDR1 is MNHEY, CDR2 SMNVEV (reference sequence). V shed 4 bases, J shed 4 bases, and the junction held 9 bases outside the gene matches. The length of the CDR3 is 15 residues. Russia was home to the donors, healthy Caucasian individuals aged roughly 6 to 95. Peripheral blood samples of 9 to 10 milliliters were drawn from each donor. The receptor was derived from a woman younger than 35 in good health. Sequencing used blood. The genes are TRBV27 and TRBJ1-2; 7 bases are a match to TRBD1. In DNA form, the CDR3 reads TGTGCCAGCAGTTCCATTGGGCCAGGGGGCTATGGCTACACCTTC. Translated: CASSSIGPGGYGYTF.